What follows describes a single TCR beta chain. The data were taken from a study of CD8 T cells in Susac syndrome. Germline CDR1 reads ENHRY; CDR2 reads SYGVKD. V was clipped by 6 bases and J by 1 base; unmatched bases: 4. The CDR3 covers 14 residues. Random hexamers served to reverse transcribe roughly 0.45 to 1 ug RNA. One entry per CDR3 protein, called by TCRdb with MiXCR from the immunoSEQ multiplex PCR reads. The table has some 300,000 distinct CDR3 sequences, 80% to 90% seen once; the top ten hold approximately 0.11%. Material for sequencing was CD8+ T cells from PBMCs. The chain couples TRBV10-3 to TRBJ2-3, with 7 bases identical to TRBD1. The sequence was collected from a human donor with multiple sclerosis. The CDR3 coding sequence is TGTGCCATCAGGCCAGGGGGAGGCACAGATACGCAGTATTTT. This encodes CAIRPGGGTDTQYF.